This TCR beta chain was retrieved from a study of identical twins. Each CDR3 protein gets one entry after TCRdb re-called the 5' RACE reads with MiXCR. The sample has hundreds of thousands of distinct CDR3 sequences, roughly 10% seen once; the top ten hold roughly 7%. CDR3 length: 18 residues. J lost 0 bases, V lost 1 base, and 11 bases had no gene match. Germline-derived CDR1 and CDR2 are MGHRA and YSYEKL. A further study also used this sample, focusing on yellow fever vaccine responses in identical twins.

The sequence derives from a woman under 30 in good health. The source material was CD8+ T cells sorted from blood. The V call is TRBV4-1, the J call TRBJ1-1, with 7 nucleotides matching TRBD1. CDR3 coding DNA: TGCGCCAGCAGCCAAGTAAGAGGTCGAGGGGGCCTGAACACTGAAGCTTTCTTT. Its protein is CASSQVRGRGGLNTEAFF.